These 6 T cell receptor beta chains came from one sample sequenced in a study of long-term antiretroviral therapy in people with HIV. The assay used was immunoSEQ (version v3.0), run at survey level. Sequencing was performed with immunoSEQ multiplex PCR; in TCRdb, only in-frame clones are kept and a portion is missing. This table has about 30,000 clones, 78% appearing once. The starting material was unsorted PBMCs, obtained 1.5 years before starting antiretroviral therapy. The receptor set was obtained from a young man with HIV.

This clone has only a few counts. The chain carries TRBV2 and TRBJ1-2, with D possibly matching TRBD1 (6 bases). The CDR3 consists of 13 residues. The germline V gene encodes CDR1 SNHLY and CDR2 FYNNEI. Trimming stripped 4 bases from V and 5 bases from J, with 11 bases between. CDR3 residues: CASSVTGTYGYTF. The DNA of the CDR3 is TGTGCCAGCAGTGTAACAGGGACTTATGGCTACACCTTC.

The V and J genes are TRBV4-3 and TRBJ1-3; D call uncertain. The germline V and J ends were trimmed by 0 bases and 3 bases, with 12 bases remaining between them. The CDR3 has 16 amino acids. Germline CDR1 reads LGHNA; CDR2 reads YSLEER. This CDR3 reads CASSQDTRHGGNTIYF. For the CDR3, the DNA is TGCGCCAGCAGCCAAGATACCAGACACGGTGGAAACACCATATATTTT.

The V gene is TRBV5-5, the J gene TRBJ2-2, with 8 bases identical to TRBD2. Looked up from germline, CDR1 is SGHKS and CDR2 is YYEKEE (reference sequence). CDR3 size: 16 residues. J was trimmed by 4 bases and V by 2 bases; bases with no gene match: 7. In nucleotides, the CDR3 is TGTGCCAGCAGCTTACGGCGCGGGGGGATCACCGGGGAGCTGTTTTTT. Residues: CASSLRRGGITGELFF.

This clone has only one observation. The chain links TRBV7-6 to TRBJ2-3; 13 bases fit TRBD2. The germline gives CDR1 SGHVS, CDR2 FNYEAQ. CDR3 size: 15 residues. The ends lost 3 bases at V and 6 bases at J; junction bases unmatched: 3. The CDR3 bases are TGTGCCAGCAGCTTTACTAGCGGGGGGGATGATACGCAGTATTTT. Translation: CASSFTSGGDDTQYF.

The rearrangement links TRBV6-1 to TRBJ1-3; 12 bases match TRBD1. Per germline, CDR1 MNHNS and CDR2 SASEGT. CDR3 length: 15 amino acids. Unmatched junction bases numbered 9, after V lost 8 bases and J lost 7 bases. The CDR3 DNA sequence: TGTGCCAGCGGCCAGGGACAGGGGGCCGGGAACACCATATATTTT. It yields the protein CASGQGQGAGNTIYF.

This clone came up a few times. The chain employs TRBV10-2 and TRBJ2-2; perhaps TRBD2 as D (5 bases). V was trimmed by 7 bases and J by 2 bases, leaving 17 bases between them. Germline CDR1 is WSHSY and CDR2 is SAAADI. This CDR3 is built from 16 residues. The CDR3 DNA reads as TGCGCCAGCACATTTCGCTCCGGGGTCAACACCGGGGAGCTGTTTTTT. This encodes CASTFRSGVNTGELFF.